These T cell receptor beta chains were read from a single sample in a study of regulatory T cells in long-lasting Graves disease. One entry per CDR3 protein results from TCRdb running MiXCR on the multiplex PCR reads. Seen here are roughly 350,000 distinct CDR3 sequences, roughly 17% observed once, and the top ten hold 20%. Separately, the same data were catalogued under a study of T cells in Graves' hyperthyroidism and ophthalmopathy.

Sequencing used peripheral blood mononuclear cells (PBMCs), obtained at new diagnosis, from a patient treated with antithyroid drugs. These receptors were taken from a woman younger than 30 with Graves disease. CDR3s include the opening cysteine and the closing phenylalanine or tryptophan. D genes are given only for firm matches. Expanded clones get a size class; other rows say once, few or many, or leave the size out.

>TRBJ1-1|.|TRBV29-1|TRBD1
TGCAGCGCCTCCGGGACAGGGGCTTTCCCTGAAGCTTTCTTT
CSASGTGAFPEAFF
>TRBJ2-1|many|TRBV27|TRBD2
TGTGCCAGCAGTGGAGCTAGCGGGGGGGCCGGTGAGCAGTTCTTC
CASSGASGGAGEQFF
>TRBJ2-1|few|TRBV12-3/TRBV12-4|.
TGTGCCAGCAGTTCCCCCGTCAACAATGAGCAGTTCTTC
CASSSPVNNEQFF
>TRBJ2-7|.|TRBV19|.
TGTGCCAGTAAAGGTGCGGGCTCTTTCTCCTACGAGCAGTACTTC
CASKGAGSFSYEQYF
>TRBJ1-2|.|TRBV19|TRBD1
TGTGCCAGTAGTGCCGACAGGGGGCGGACCTATGGCTACACCTTC
CASSADRGRTYGYTF
>TRBJ1-4|few|TRBV28|.
TGTGCCAGCAGCCGCGCTTACCTACCTAGGGGCCGTAATGAAAAACTGTTTTTT
CASSRAYLPRGRNEKLFF
>TRBJ2-7|few|TRBV11-2|TRBD2
TGTGCCAGCAGCTTAGGCCTAGCGGGGTCCTACGGGCAGTACTTC
CASSLGLAGSYGQYF
>TRBJ2-7|many|TRBV20-1|TRBD2
TGCAGTGCTAGCGGGGGGGCAGGCGAGCAGTACTTC
CSASGGAGEQYF
>TRBJ2-5|many|TRBV10-2|.
TGCGCCAGCAGTTTCCGGGGGAGAGGTTCTCAAGAGACCCAGTACTTC
CASSFRGRGSQETQYF
>TRBJ1-6|.|TRBV12-5|.
TGTGCTAGTGGTCAAGGGGGGGCACGGAATTCACCCCTCCACTTT
CASGQGGARNSPLHF
>TRBJ1-5|.|TRBV19|TRBD1
TGTGCCAGTAGCAGGGGACAGGGAGGCCCCCAGCATTTT
CASSRGQGGPQHF
>TRBJ2-5|.|TRBV5-6|.
TGTGCCAGCAGCTTTATGATAGCGTACCAAGAGACCCAGTACTTC
CASSFMIAYQETQYF
>TRBJ2-1|many|TRBV24-1|.
TGTGCCACCAGTGTACCGGGAGCGGGCGGGGAAAATGAGCAGTTCTTC
CATSVPGAGGENEQFF
>TRBJ2-7|many|TRBV7-6|TRBD2
TGTGCCAGCAGCAGACCAAGGGGGGTCTCTAGCGGGGGGACCCGCAACGAGCAGTACTTC
CASSRPRGVSSGGTRNEQYF
>TRBJ2-1|many|TRBV29-1|.
TGCAGCGTTGTAATCAACCACAATGAGCAGTTCTTC
CSVVINHNEQFF
>TRBJ2-2|many|TRBV7-9|.
TGTGCCAGCAGCTTATCCTCTATCCCCGGGGAGCTGTTTTTT
CASSLSSIPGELFF
>TRBJ2-1|few|TRBV5-1|TRBD2
TGCGCCAGCAGCAGCCAAGGGACTAGCGGGAGGGCGTCGCTATCCTCCTACAATGAGCAGTTCTTC
CASSSQGTSGRASLSSYNEQFF
>TRBJ2-7|few|TRBV29-1|.
TGCAGCGTTGAAGACCCCAGGGGTGGAGGCGAGCAGTACTTC
CSVEDPRGGGEQYF